The 29 T cell receptor beta chains listed next were all sequenced from one sample in a study of blood T cell repertoires in COVID-19. Sequencing used immunoSEQ multiplex PCR; TCRdb keeps in-frame clones, though not all of them. Among roughly 330,000 clones listed, roughly 86% were seen once. Sequencing used peripheral blood. These receptors all come from a woman between 50 and 59 years old with acute or convalescent COVID-19.

This rearrangement joins TRBV11-3 to TRBJ2-1, with TRBD1 identical over 7 bases. The CDR3 runs 14 residues. Per germline, CDR1 SGHNT and CDR2 YENEEA. V gave up 1 base and J gave up 3 bases; unmatched junction bases: 0. DNA of the CDR3: TGTGCCAGCAGCTTAGGGACAGGCTACAATGAGCAGTTCTTC. This codes for CASSLGTGYNEQFF.

The chain couples TRBV7-2 to TRBJ2-3, with a weak D call TRBD2 (6 bases). Trimming cost V 6 bases and J 2 bases, with 15 bases left between them. This CDR3 is built from 15 residues. CDR1 SGHTA and CDR2 FQGNSA come from the germline V gene. CDR3 sequence (DNA): TGTGCCAGCAGTCCAACCCGCGGGGACACAGATACGCAGTATTTT. Amino acids: CASSPTRGDTDTQYF.

V is TRBV19 and J is TRBJ2-7; 7 bases line up with TRBD2. Looked up from germline, CDR1 is LNHDA and CDR2 is SQIVND (reference sequence). Unmatched junction bases numbered 6, after V lost 3 bases and J lost 1 base. The CDR3 is made up of 15 amino acids. The CDR3 DNA follows: TGTGCCAGTAGTATGGGGAGGGAGTCATCCTACGAGCAGTACTTC. This translates into CASSMGRESSYEQYF.

The chain links TRBV7-9 to TRBJ1-4, with D perhaps matching TRBD1 (5 bases). The CDR3 is 16 amino acids. The germline CDR1 and CDR2 sequences are SEHNR and FQNEAQ (reference sequence). V lost 5 bases, J lost 2 bases, and 15 bases lay in between. The CDR3 region is CASSRRVAGTNEKLFF. The CDR3 coding sequence is TGTGCCAGCAGCCGCAGGGTTGCCGGGACTAATGAAAAACTGTTTTTT.

This sequence joins TRBV7-2 and TRBJ2-6; the D gene is possibly TRBD1 (5 bases). Germline-derived CDR1 and CDR2 are SGHTA and FQGNSA. The CDR3 has 18 amino acids. Trimming shortened V by 5 bases and J by 2 bases, and 19 bases separated the two germline ends. This chain's CDR3 is CASSPYINGAAGANVLTF. DNA of the CDR3: TGTGCCAGCAGCCCGTACATAAATGGGGCAGCTGGGGCCAACGTCCTGACTTTC.

The V gene is TRBV7-2, the J gene TRBJ2-7, with 7 bases fitting TRBD2. CDR3 size: 13 residues. The ends lost 5 bases at V and 4 bases at J; junction bases unmatched: 5. Germline V gives CDR1 SGHTA, CDR2 FQGNSA. Written as DNA, the CDR3 is TGTGCCAGCAGCCTAAGGGGAGGGTACGAGCAGTACTTC. This translates into CASSLRGGYEQYF.

The chain is built from TRBV7-3 and TRBJ2-5, with 8 bases fitting TRBD2. The CDR3 is 14 amino acids. Germline CDR1 SGHTA, CDR2 FQGTGA. V trimming: 5 bases; J trimming: 2 bases; junction bases outside the gene matches: 4. The CDR3 reads CASSRGGSQETQYF. The CDR3 nucleotides read TGTGCCAGCAGCCGGGGGGGGTCACAAGAGACCCAGTACTTC.

The gene calls are TRBV14 and TRBJ1-5; 11 bases line up with TRBD1. Germline trimming cut 6 bases from V and 2 bases from J; bases unmatched to any gene: 3. This CDR3 contains 15 residues. Per germline, CDR1 SGHDN and CDR2 FVKESK. CDR3 region: CASSRDRGGNQPQHF. The CDR3 nucleotides are TGTGCCAGCAGTCGGGACAGGGGGGGCAATCAGCCCCAGCATTTT.

The J gene is TRBJ2-1, the V gene TRBV24-1; 7 nucleotides align to TRBD2. The V gene's germline CDR1 is KGHDR and CDR2 SFDVKD. The CDR3 has 16 amino acids. The V gene end was trimmed by 3 bases and the J gene end by 2 bases; junction bases not matched to a gene: 6. The CDR3 here is CATSDPSGFPYNEQFF. The CDR3 DNA follows: TGTGCCACCAGTGATCCTAGCGGATTCCCCTACAATGAGCAGTTCTTC.

This clone was picked up a small number of times. The chain employs TRBV9 and TRBJ2-1; weak D call: TRBD2 (5 bases). The CDR3 totals 15 residues. The V end was cut by 0 bases, the J end by 3 bases, with 10 bases between. CDR1 SGDLS and CDR2 YYNGEE come from the germline V gene. CDR3 loop: CASSVAPSNYNEQFF. CDR3 nucleotides: TGTGCCAGCAGCGTAGCTCCTAGCAACTACAATGAGCAGTTCTTC.

This sequence joins TRBV4-1 and TRBJ2-1; TRBD2 aligns across 8 bases. The length of the CDR3 is 14 residues. Germline V CDR1 and CDR2: MGHRA, YSYEKL. Germline trimming cut 0 bases from V and 10 bases from J; bases unmatched to any gene: 5. The CDR3 nucleotides are TGCGCCAGCAGCCAAGATGTCAAGCGGGAGGAGCAGTTCTTC. Translating gives CASSQDVKREEQFF.

V is TRBV5-1 and J is TRBJ2-4; 9 bases line up with TRBD1. The CDR3 is 13 amino acids. The germline CDR1 and CDR2 sequences are SGHRS and YFSETQ. With V trimmed by 4 bases and J by 10 bases, 6 bases remained unmatched. CDR3 sequence: CASSPTGGGIQYF. The CDR3 nucleotides are TGCGCCAGCAGCCCGACAGGGGGAGGGATTCAGTACTTC.

V is TRBV19 and J is TRBJ1-5; 8 bases are shared with TRBD1. Germline CDR1 and CDR2: LNHDA and SQIVND (reference sequence). The CDR3 totals 14 residues. Losses at the gene ends were 7 bases for V and 4 bases for J; bases not matched to a gene: 6. CDR3 region: CASTRTGINQPQHF. CDR3 sequence (DNA): TGTGCCAGTACACGGACAGGGATAAATCAGCCCCAGCATTTT.

This rearrangement joins TRBV5-6 to TRBJ1-1; D perhaps matches TRBD1 (5 bases). From germline, CDR1 is SGHDT and CDR2 YYEEEE. With 1 base removed from V and 2 bases from J, the gap between germline ends came to 9 bases. This CDR3 region has 14 residues. As DNA, the CDR3 is TGTGCCAGCAGCTTGCAGACAGTTAACACTGAAGCTTTCTTT. Translating gives CASSLQTVNTEAFF.

This clone was picked up a small number of times. One end of the junction does not line up with germline, which may come from a read error. V is TRBV7-3 and J is TRBJ1-1, with 8 nucleotides matching TRBD1. CDR1 and CDR2 (germline): SGHTA, FQGTGA. This CDR3 contains 15 residues. The CDR3 DNA sequence: TGTGCCAGCAGCATAACCCACAGGGGGGGCACTGAAGCTTTCTTT. Protein: CASSITHRGGTEAFF.

V and J are TRBV27 and TRBJ1-5; 7 bases match TRBD1. After removal of 4 bases from V and 4 bases from J, the junction contained 4 bases not matched to a gene. This CDR3 has 14 amino acids. From germline, CDR1 is MNHEY and CDR2 SMNVEV (reference sequence). CDR3: CASSYAQGNQPQHF. In nucleotides, the CDR3 is TGTGCCAGCAGTTACGCACAGGGGAATCAGCCCCAGCATTTT.

The chain combines TRBV2 with TRBJ2-5, with TRBD1 as a possible D gene (6 bases). Germline V gene lookup returns CDR1 SNHLY and CDR2 FYNNEI. The CDR3 has 13 amino acids. V lost 8 bases and J lost 2, with 12 bases in between. The CDR3 loop reads CASHRVRQETQYF. The CDR3 region has the DNA TGTGCCAGCCACAGGGTTAGACAAGAGACCCAGTACTTC.

V is TRBV10-3 and J is TRBJ2-7, with 9 nucleotides matching TRBD1. V shed 3 bases and J 6 bases; nucleotides not matched to a gene: 9. Germline V lookup: CDR1 ENHRY, CDR2 SYGVKD. The CDR3 consists of 15 residues. The CDR3 nucleotides read TGTGCCATCAGTGACCTGGGACAGGGAGAGGTCGAGCAGTACTTC. Protein: CAISDLGQGEVEQYF.

The J gene is TRBJ1-2, the V gene TRBV18, with 9 positions matching TRBD1. This CDR3 contains 15 residues. Germline assignment: CDR1 KGHSH and CDR2 LQKENI. J was trimmed by 3 bases and V by 3 bases; bases with no gene match: 5. CDR3 protein: CASSPRQGGDYGYTF. DNA of the CDR3: TGTGCCAGCTCACCGCGACAGGGGGGTGACTATGGCTACACCTTC.

The genes are TRBV29-1 and TRBJ2-4, with D possibly being TRBD1 (6 bases). Germline CDR1 is SQVTM and CDR2 is ANQGSEA. The germline V and J ends were trimmed by 7 bases and 7 bases, with 20 bases remaining between them. The CDR3 consists of 14 residues. The CDR3 coding sequence is TGCAGCGCGCAGCAGGGGCCTTTTGGGAACATTCAGTACTTC. Translated, it gives CSAQQGPFGNIQYF.

The rearrangement joins TRBV2 to TRBJ1-1; D remains unclear. CDR1 and CDR2 (germline): SNHLY, FYNNEI. The length of the CDR3 is 14 residues. Trimming shortened V by 2 bases and J by 3 bases, and 10 bases separated the two germline ends. CDR3 protein: CASSEWESDTEAFF. The DNA for the CDR3 is TGTGCCAGCAGTGAATGGGAGTCTGACACTGAAGCTTTCTTT.

The chain uses TRBV28 and TRBJ1-1, with no clear D. The CDR3 spans 17 residues. Per the germline V gene, CDR1 is MDHEN and CDR2 is SYDVKM. V was trimmed by 6 bases and J by 1 base, leaving 21 bases between them. The CDR3 DNA sequence: TGTGCCAGCAGCCCCCTAGTCTTCCTGGATACGAACACTGAAGCTTTCTTT. It codes for CASSPLVFLDTNTEAFF.

The V gene is TRBV5-1, the J gene TRBJ2-1; TRBD2 aligns across 10 bases. CDR3 size: 16 residues. The germline CDR1 and CDR2 sequences are SGHRS and YFSETQ. With V trimmed by 0 bases and J by 6 bases, 6 bases remained unmatched. This CDR3 reads CASSLVGTSAPNEQFF. The CDR3 nucleotides are TGCGCCAGCAGCTTGGTTGGGACTAGCGCCCCCAATGAGCAGTTCTTC.

The genes are TRBV6-5 and TRBJ1-1, with TRBD1 as a possible D gene (5 bases). Trimming left V 6 bases short and J 4 bases short, with 6 bases between. The germline V gene has CDR1 MNHEY and CDR2 SVGAGI. This CDR3 has 11 residues. The CDR3, as DNA: TGTGCCAGCAGCGGGGGCACTGAAGCTTTCTTT. It yields the protein CASSGGTEAFF.

This sequence joins TRBV5-6 and TRBJ2-5; D may be TRBD2 (5 bases). CDR3 size: 12 residues. Trimming left V 5 bases short and J 5 bases short, with 10 bases between. Germline assignment: CDR1 SGHDT and CDR2 YYEEEE. This CDR3 reads CASRVGEETQYF. The CDR3 region has the DNA TGTGCCAGCAGAGTCGGGGAGGAGACCCAGTACTTC.

The chain joins TRBV7-9 to TRBJ2-5; perhaps TRBD1 as D (6 bases). The CDR3 runs 14 residues. Trimming pared 5 bases from V and 4 bases from J, leaving 14 bases between. CDR1 and CDR2 (germline): SEHNR, FQNEAQ (reference sequence). The CDR3 is CASSGEQGPETQYF. The CDR3 nucleotides are TGTGCCAGCAGCGGGGAACAGGGCCCAGAGACCCAGTACTTC. Using reference TRBV7-9 and TRBJ2-5 for the parts outside the CDR3, the full variable domain is DTGVSQNPRHKITKRGQNVTFRCDPISEHNRLYWYRQTLGQGPEFLTYFQNEAQLEKSRLLSDRFSAERPKGSFSTLEIQRTEQGDSAMYLCASSGEQGPETQYFGPGTRLLVL.

The chain's CDR3 is CASSGNGQGEETQYF. CDR3 sequence (DNA): TGTGCCAGCAGCGGAAACGGACAGGGGGAAGAGACCCAGTACTTC. The chain recombines TRBV5-4 with TRBJ2-5; 10 positions agree with TRBD1. The CDR3 length is 15 residues. After removal of 4 bases from V and 3 bases from J, the junction contained 6 bases not matched to a gene. Germline V CDR1 and CDR2: SGHNT, YYREEE (reference sequence).

This clone occurred a few times. This chain connects TRBV27 to TRBJ2-4; the D gene is possibly TRBD2 (5 bases). V lost 3 bases to trimming and J lost 3 bases, with 15 bases between them. The germline V gene encodes CDR1 MNHEY and CDR2 SMNVEV (reference sequence). This CDR3 is built from 16 residues. The CDR3 sequence: CASSFMASSNKNIQYF. The CDR3 DNA follows: TGTGCCAGCAGTTTTATGGCTAGCTCTAACAAAAACATTCAGTACTTC.

The CDR3 here is CAISQGGKTQYF. The CDR3 nucleotides are TGTGCCATTTCACAGGGAGGGAAGACCCAGTACTTC. This rearrangement joins TRBV28 to TRBJ2-5; D is possibly TRBD2 (7 bases). This CDR3 region has 12 residues. Germline-derived CDR1 and CDR2 are MDHEN and SYDVKM. Trimming stripped 10 bases from V and 6 bases from J, with 15 bases between.